A selection of T cell receptor beta chains follows, all from one sample in a study of shared clonotypes between healthy human individuals. The data were produced by immunoSEQ multiplex PCR, yet TCRdb's version contains in-frame clones alone and is incomplete. The repertoire holds more than 2 million clones, with less than 95% as singletons. Sequences were obtained from naive CD8+ T cells sorted from blood. Receptor source: a man aged 18 to 29 in good health. Each CDR3 is given with its conserved first and last residue. The D gene is left open where the match is weak. For some rows the clone size is stated as once, few or many, or as a class when expanded; others skip it.

v_call	j_call	d_call	clone_size	cdr3_aa	cdr3_nt
TRBV10-1	TRBJ2-3	TRBD1	.	CASSKTGDGTDTQYF	TGCGCCAGCAGTAAGACAGGGGACGGAACAGATACGCAGTATTTT
TRBV19	TRBJ1-5	.	.	CASSTGLTQWGGNQPQHF	TGTGCCAGTAGTACTGGATTAACGCAATGGGGAGGTAATCAGCCCCAGCATTTT
TRBV19	TRBJ2-7	TRBD2	.	CASRLAGGAYEQYF	TGTGCCAGTAGGCTGGCGGGGGGCGCCTACGAGCAGTACTTC
TRBV7-6	TRBJ2-1	.	.	CASSFAGGAAGEQFF	TGTGCCAGCAGCTTCGCTGGGGGGGCCGCGGGTGAGCAGTTCTTC
TRBV4-1	TRBJ1-5	.	.	CASSPERGQPQHF	TGCGCCAGCAGCCCAGAGCGTGGTCAGCCCCAGCATTTT
TRBV27	TRBJ2-7	.	.	CASSKGHEQYF	TGTGCCAGCAGTAAGGGACACGAGCAGTACTTC
TRBV5-1	TRBJ2-3	TRBD1	.	CASSSNRGRTDTQYF	TGCGCCAGCAGCTCAAACAGGGGGCGCACAGATACGCAGTATTTT
TRBV6-5	TRBJ2-3	.	.	CASGERDTDTQYF	TGTGCCAGCGGCGAGCGTGACACAGATACGCAGTATTTT
TRBV4-1	TRBJ1-5	TRBD1	.	CASSQAGQGRNQPQHF	TGCGCCAGCAGCCAAGCCGGACAGGGGAGGAATCAGCCCCAGCATTTT
TRBV5-5	TRBJ2-5	.	once	CASSATKKETQYF	TGTGCCAGCAGCGCTACTAAAAAAGAGACCCAGTACTTC
TRBV30	TRBJ2-3	.	few	CAWSGHRTDTQYF	TGTGCCTGGAGTGGTCACCGGACAGATACGCAGTATTTT
TRBV15	TRBJ2-1	.	.	CATSRDHNEQFF	TGTGCCACCAGCAGAGATCACAATGAGCAGTTCTTC
TRBV9	TRBJ2-5	TRBD2	once	CASSVGGGGETQYF	TGTGCCAGCAGCGTAGGCGGGGGAGGAGAGACCCAGTACTTC
TRBV13	TRBJ2-3	TRBD2	.	CASSSYALLAGGTDTQYF	TGTGCCAGCAGCTCTTACGCCCTACTAGCGGGGGGCACAGATACGCAGTATTTT
TRBV5-4	TRBJ1-1	TRBD1	.	CASSVQGVDTEAFF	TGTGCCAGCAGCGTCCAGGGGGTCGACACTGAAGCTTTCTTT
TRBV13	TRBJ2-3	.	.	CASSLRTHFTDTQYF	TGTGCCAGCAGCTTAAGGACTCACTTCACAGATACGCAGTATTTT
TRBV27	TRBJ2-7	.	once	CASSLSAGNEQYF	TGTGCCAGCAGTTTATCGGCCGGGAACGAGCAGTACTTC
TRBV4-3	TRBJ2-5	.	.	CASSQDKEETQYF	TGCGCCAGCAGCCAAGATAAAGAAGAGACCCAGTACTTC
TRBV28	TRBJ1-1	.	once	CASTHSDPGSQEAFF	TGTGCCAGCACTCACTCCGACCCGGGAAGTCAGGAAGCTTTCTTT
TRBV5-1	TRBJ2-7	.	.	CASSLGGFPYEQYF	TGCGCCAGCAGCTTGGGGGGGTTCCCCTACGAGCAGTACTTC
TRBV27	TRBJ1-2	.	.	CASRTLGWNYGYTF	TGTGCCAGCAGGACACTTGGGTGGAACTATGGCTACACCTTC
TRBV6-6	TRBJ1-1	TRBD1	.	CASSGTEGEAFF	TGTGCCAGCAGTGGGACAGAGGGTGAAGCTTTCTTT
TRBV7-9	TRBJ2-5	TRBD1	.	CASSQQGKETQYF	TGTGCCAGCAGCCAACAGGGGAAAGAGACCCAGTACTTC
TRBV5-4	TRBJ2-1	.	.	CASSTPNEQFF	TGTGCCAGCAGCACGCCTAATGAGCAGTTCTTC
TRBV5-1	TRBJ1-2	.	.	CASSLGAGDGYTF	TGCGCCAGCAGCTTGGGGGCAGGGGACGGCTACACCTTC
TRBV19	TRBJ1-2	.	few	CASSIPYYGYTF	TGTGCCAGTAGTATACCCTACTATGGCTACACCTTC
TRBV7-9	TRBJ2-3	.	once	CASSFPGHRTDTQYF	TGTGCCAGCAGCTTCCCGGGACACCGCACAGATACGCAGTATTTT
TRBV4-3	TRBJ2-3	.	.	CASSQVDSSTDTQYF	TGCGCCAGCAGCCAAGTGGACTCCTCCACAGATACGCAGTATTTT
TRBV27	TRBJ2-1	TRBD1	.	CASSLGTGNNEQFF	TGTGCCAGCAGTCTAGGGACAGGGAACAATGAGCAGTTCTTC
TRBV7-2	TRBJ2-7	.	.	CASSPRSLAAPIYEQYF	TGTGCCAGCAGCCCACGAAGCCTGGCAGCTCCTATCTACGAGCAGTACTTC
TRBV7-6	TRBJ2-7	.	.	CASSLGGDSAYEQYF	TGTGCCAGCAGCTTAGGAGGAGACTCGGCCTACGAGCAGTACTTC
TRBV7-9	TRBJ1-1	TRBD1	.	CASSSLQGVGEAFF	TGTGCCAGCAGCTCCCTACAGGGGGTAGGTGAAGCTTTCTTT
TRBV27	TRBJ2-1	.	.	CASSLEGYNEQFF	TGTGCCAGCAGTTTAGAGGGCTACAATGAGCAGTTCTTC
TRBV7-8	TRBJ2-2	.	.	CASSSLVGGRSGTGELFF	TGTGCCAGCAGCTCCTTGGTGGGGGGTAGGAGTGGGACCGGGGAGCTGTTTTTT
TRBV28	TRBJ2-3	.	.	CASSTNRDRISTDTQYF	TGTGCCAGCAGTACCAACCGGGACCGGATTAGCACAGATACGCAGTATTTT
TRBV11-3	TRBJ2-3	.	.	CASSLAQGSDTQYF	TGTGCCAGCAGCTTAGCTCAGGGGTCAGATACGCAGTATTTT
TRBV5-1	TRBJ2-7	.	.	CASSWTSSSYEQYF	TGCGCCAGCAGCTGGACCTCCAGCTCCTACGAGCAGTACTTC
TRBV27	TRBJ2-7	.	.	CASSLAAPYEQYF	TGTGCCAGCAGTTTGGCAGCTCCCTACGAGCAGTACTTC
TRBV7-2	TRBJ2-4	.	.	CASTGAENIQYF	TGTGCCAGCACCGGTGCGGAAAACATTCAGTACTTC
TRBV6-1	TRBJ2-3	.	.	CASSDLLDTQYF	TGTGCCAGCAGTGACCTCCTCGATACGCAGTATTTT
TRBV7-6	TRBJ1-2	TRBD1	.	CASSLHEGTGDDGYTF	TGTGCCAGCAGCTTACATGAAGGAACAGGGGATGATGGCTACACCTTC
TRBV30	TRBJ1-6	.	.	CAWSVGAGDSPLHF	TGTGCCTGGAGTGTAGGGGCAGGGGACTCACCCCTCCACTTT
TRBV28	TRBJ1-1	TRBD1	.	CASSETGLGTEAFF	TGTGCCAGCAGTGAGACAGGGCTGGGGACTGAAGCTTTCTTT
TRBV4-1	TRBJ1-3	.	.	CASSLVGGSGNTIYF	TGCGCCAGCAGCCTAGTAGGGGGGAGCGGAAACACCATATATTTT
TRBV15	TRBJ2-7	.	.	CATSSPVQGYEQYF	TGTGCCACCAGCAGTCCCGTTCAGGGCTACGAGCAGTACTTC
TRBV29-1	TRBJ2-5	.	few	CSARGETQYF	TGCAGCGCACGAGGGGAGACCCAGTACTTC
TRBV10-3	TRBJ1-1	.	.	CAISEADTEAFF	TGTGCCATCAGTGAGGCTGACACTGAAGCTTTCTTT
TRBV11-2	TRBJ2-7	.	.	CASSLGTEATYEQYF	TGTGCCAGCAGCTTAGGGACAGAGGCTACCTACGAGCAGTACTTC
TRBV4-2	TRBJ2-2	TRBD1	.	CASSQEQRGGETYAGELFF	TGTGCCAGCAGCCAAGAGCAACGAGGGGGCGAGACGTACGCCGGGGAGCTGTTTTTT
TRBV5-4	TRBJ2-3	.	.	CASSLKADTQYF	TGTGCCAGCAGCTTGAAAGCAGATACGCAGTATTTT